This entry lists 3 T cell receptor beta chains sequenced from one sample in a study of T cells in narcolepsy. Measured with immunoSEQ multiplex PCR; TCRdb has only the in-frame clones, and not every one. The table records 20,000 to 25,000 clones, 84% of them present only once. Sample: CD45RA- memory CD4+ T cells from PBMCs. The receptors stem from a human donor with narcolepsy.

The V and J genes are TRBV4-2 and TRBJ2-3; D unclear. Germline CDR1 reads LGHNA; CDR2 reads YNFKEQ. The CDR3 consists of 18 residues. Trimming left V 0 bases short and J 3 bases short, with 19 bases between. CDR3 residues: CASSQDPSQASRTDTQYF. The CDR3 DNA sequence: TGTGCCAGCAGCCAAGATCCGTCCCAGGCATCCCGAACAGATACGCAGTATTTT.

V gene TRBV6-5 combines with J gene TRBJ1-1; no clear D gene. Trimming cost V 5 bases and J 4 bases, with 17 bases left between them. The CDR3 spans 15 residues. Germline V CDR1 and CDR2: MNHEY, SVGAGI. The CDR3: CASSRLSVGPTEAFF. The CDR3 DNA is TGTGCCAGCAGTCGATTGTCGGTGGGTCCCACTGAAGCTTTCTTT.

This chain uses TRBV11-2 with TRBJ2-7, with 11 bases aligning to TRBD1. This CDR3 contains 15 residues. Per the germline V gene, CDR1 is SGHAT and CDR2 is FQNNGV. The V gene end was trimmed by 3 bases and the J gene end by 2 bases; junction bases not matched to a gene: 3. CDR3 sequence (DNA): TGTGCCAGCAGCTTCGGGACAGGGGGACCCTACGAGCAGTACTTC. It specifies CASSFGTGGPYEQYF.